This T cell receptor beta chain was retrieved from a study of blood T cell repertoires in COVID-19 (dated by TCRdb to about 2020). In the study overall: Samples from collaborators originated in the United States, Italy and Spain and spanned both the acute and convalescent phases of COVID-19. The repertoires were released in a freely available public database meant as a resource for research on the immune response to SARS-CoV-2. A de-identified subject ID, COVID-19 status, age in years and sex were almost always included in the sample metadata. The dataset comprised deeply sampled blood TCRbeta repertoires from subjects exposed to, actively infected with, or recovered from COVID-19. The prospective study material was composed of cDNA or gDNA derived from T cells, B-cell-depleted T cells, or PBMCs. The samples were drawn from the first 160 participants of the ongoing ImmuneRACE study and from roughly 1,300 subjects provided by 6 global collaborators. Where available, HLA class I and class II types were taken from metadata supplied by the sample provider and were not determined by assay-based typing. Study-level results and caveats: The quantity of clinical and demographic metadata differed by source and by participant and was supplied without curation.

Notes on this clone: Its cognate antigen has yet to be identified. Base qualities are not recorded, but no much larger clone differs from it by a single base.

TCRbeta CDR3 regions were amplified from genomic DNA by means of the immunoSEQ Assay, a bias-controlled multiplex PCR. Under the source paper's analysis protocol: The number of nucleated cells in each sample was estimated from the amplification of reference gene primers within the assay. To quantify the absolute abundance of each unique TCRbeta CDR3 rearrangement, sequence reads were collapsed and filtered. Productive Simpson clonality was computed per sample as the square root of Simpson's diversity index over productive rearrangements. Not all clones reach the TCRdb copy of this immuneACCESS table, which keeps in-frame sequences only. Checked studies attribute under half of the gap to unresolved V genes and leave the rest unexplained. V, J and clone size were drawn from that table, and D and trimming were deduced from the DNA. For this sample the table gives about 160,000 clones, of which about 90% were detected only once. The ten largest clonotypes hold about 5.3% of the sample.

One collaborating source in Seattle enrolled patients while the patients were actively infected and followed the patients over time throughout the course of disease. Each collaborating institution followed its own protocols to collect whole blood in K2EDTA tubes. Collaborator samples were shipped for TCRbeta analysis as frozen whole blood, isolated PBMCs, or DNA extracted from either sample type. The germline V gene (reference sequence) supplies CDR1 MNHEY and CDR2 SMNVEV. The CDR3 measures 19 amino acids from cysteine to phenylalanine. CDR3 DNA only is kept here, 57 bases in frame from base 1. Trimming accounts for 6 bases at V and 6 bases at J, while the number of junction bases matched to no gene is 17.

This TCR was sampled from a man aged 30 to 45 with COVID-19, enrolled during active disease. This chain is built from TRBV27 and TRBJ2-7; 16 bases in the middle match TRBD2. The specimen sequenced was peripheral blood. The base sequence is TGTGCCAGCAGCCCCGAACCGGGACTAGCGGGAGGGCCTACCAGCGAGCAGTACTTC. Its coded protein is CASSPEPGLAGGPTSEQYF.